This T cell receptor beta chain was profiled in a study of memory CD4+ T cells and cytomegalovirus serostatus (dated 2019 in TCRdb). Study-wide context: The cohort included around 35 healthy adults from Belgium, of whom 9 were CMV seropositive and roughly 25 were CMV seronegative. To replicate a published TCR-based CMV serostatus classifier, the researchers sequenced the CD4+ memory TCRbeta repertoires of a Belgian cohort whose cytomegalovirus serostatus was known. Beyond this particular receptor, the publication reports: For predicting CMV serostatus, the median bootstrapped AUC was 0.95 using the original framework and approximately 0.91 using a US-trained random forest. On the Belgian cohort, the classifier based on the original framework reached a median bootstrapped AUC of roughly 0.94, with a 95% CI of 0.76-1.00. The results were interpreted as suggesting that the CMV-associated TCR signature is largely present in the CD4+ memory repertoire. Only CD4+CD45RO+ memory cells were sequenced, in contrast to the original study, which included naive and memory CD4+ and CD8+ populations. Among the approximately 160 previously reported CMV-associated TCRbeta sequences, approximately 70 showed up in the CD4+ memory repertoires, with each one found in between one and five individuals.

Points on this clone: The antigen this receptor binds is unknown. Base qualities are not at hand, and no much larger clone is one base apart.

The Quick-DNA Microprep Kit was used to extract genomic DNA from the sorted cells. Amplification of TCRbeta DNA was done with the immunoSEQ hsTCRbeta kit, following the protocol from the manufacturer. An Illumina MiSeq instrument was used to sequence the TCRbeta libraries. The authors processed their data as follows. After out-of-frame sequences were removed, 2,204,828 distinct TCRbeta sequences remained, averaging about 67,000 per individual. Each individual was scored using the number of 164 previously reported CMV-associated TCRbeta sequences that the individual carried and the total number of productive distinct TCRbeta sequences. A beta-binomial model was reimplemented in Python, and random forests from scikit-learn, run with default parameters, were trained on data from the US cohort. On the Belgian cohort, classifier performance was reported as the median AUC, along with percentile confidence intervals, across 10,000 bootstrap iterations. TCRdb retrieved this table from immuneACCESS and kept in-frame rearrangements only. Not all clones are present; in checked studies, unresolved V genes account for under half, and no reason is known for the remainder. The V and J calls and clone size come from that table; D and trimming were worked out from the DNA. The sample table holds 70,000 to 90,000 clones, of which 75% to 85% were seen once. Clones ranked in the top ten supply just over 2.5% of the sample.

A distance of 19 bases separates the germline ends of V and J, which lose 7 bases and 1 base respectively. From its cysteine to its phenylalanine, the CDR3 spans 16 amino acids. The retained sequence is limited to the CDR3, 48 bases, with the frame set at the first base. CDR1 and CDR2, per the germline V gene (reference sequence), are LNHDA and SQIVND. Single viable CD3+CD4+CD8-CD45RO+ cells were sorted as memory CD4+ T cells on a FACSAria II. CMV serostatus was determined with a Roche Elecsys assay detecting serum IgG against CMV pp150, pp28, p38 and p52. After thawing, total CD4+ T cells were enriched by positive selection with CD4 magnetic microbeads. The samples came from a different study that was designed specifically to examine the CD4+ T cell memory repertoire. Peripheral blood mononuclear cells were isolated and cryopreserved following standard operating procedures; serum was stored at -80 °C. The staining relied on CD3-PerCP (BW264/56), CD4-APC (RPA-T4), CD45RO-PE (UCHT1) and CD8-Pacific Orange (3B5) antibodies, and Sytox blue was used to exclude non-viable cells.

This clonotype was obtained from an adult in good health and CMV-seropositive. What was sequenced was memory CD4+ T cells from blood. This receptor chain uses TRBV19 and TRBJ1-1, with TRBD1 tentatively as D gene (5 bases match). The nucleotide sequence is TGTGCCAGTACCTATACAGGCCCTAGAGGGAACACTGAAGCTTTCTTT. This encodes CASTYTGPRGNTEAFF.